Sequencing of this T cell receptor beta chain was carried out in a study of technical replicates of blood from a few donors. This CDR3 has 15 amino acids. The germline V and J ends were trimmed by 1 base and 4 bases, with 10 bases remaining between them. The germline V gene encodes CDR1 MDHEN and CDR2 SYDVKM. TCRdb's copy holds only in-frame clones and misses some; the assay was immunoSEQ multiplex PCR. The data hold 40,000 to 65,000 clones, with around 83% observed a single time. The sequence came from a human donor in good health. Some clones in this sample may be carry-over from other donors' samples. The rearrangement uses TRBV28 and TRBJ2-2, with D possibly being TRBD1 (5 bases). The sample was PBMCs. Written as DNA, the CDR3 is TGTGCCAGCAGTTTATTCTCCAGGGTCACCGGGGAGCTGTTTTTT. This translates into CASSLFSRVTGELFF.